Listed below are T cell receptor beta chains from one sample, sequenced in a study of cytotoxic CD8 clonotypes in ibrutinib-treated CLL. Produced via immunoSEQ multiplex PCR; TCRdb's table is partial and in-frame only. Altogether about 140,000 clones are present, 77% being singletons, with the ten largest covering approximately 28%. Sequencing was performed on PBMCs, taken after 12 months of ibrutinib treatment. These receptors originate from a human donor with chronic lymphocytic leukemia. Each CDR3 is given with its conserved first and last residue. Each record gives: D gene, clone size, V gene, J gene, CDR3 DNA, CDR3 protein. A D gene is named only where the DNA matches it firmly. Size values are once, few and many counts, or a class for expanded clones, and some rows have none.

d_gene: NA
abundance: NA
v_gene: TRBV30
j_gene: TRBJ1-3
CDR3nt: TGTGCCTGTCCCCACGGCTCTGGAAGAAACACCATATATTTT
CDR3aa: CACPHGSGRNTIYF

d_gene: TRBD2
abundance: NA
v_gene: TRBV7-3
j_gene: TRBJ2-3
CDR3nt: TGTGCCAGTGGACTAGCGGGAGCAGATACGCAGTATTTT
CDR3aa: CASGLAGADTQYF

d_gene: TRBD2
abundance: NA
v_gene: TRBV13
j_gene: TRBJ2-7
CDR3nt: TGTGCCAGCAGCCCGGAGGGAGGGGTAGTTGAAGAGCAGTACTTC
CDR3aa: CASSPEGGVVEEQYF

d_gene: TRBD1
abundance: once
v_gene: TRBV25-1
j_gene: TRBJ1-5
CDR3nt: TGTGCCAGCAGTGATACAGGGGGCAATCAGCCCCAGCATTTT
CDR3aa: CASSDTGGNQPQHF

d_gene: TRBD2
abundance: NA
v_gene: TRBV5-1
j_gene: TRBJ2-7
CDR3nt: TGCGCCAGCAGCTTCGGAGCGGGAGGTCCCTACGAGCAGTACTTC
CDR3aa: CASSFGAGGPYEQYF

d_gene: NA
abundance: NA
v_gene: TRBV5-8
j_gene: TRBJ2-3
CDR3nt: TGTGCCAGCAGCCCCGGACTGACGTACTCAGATACGCAGTATTTT
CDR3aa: CASSPGLTYSDTQYF

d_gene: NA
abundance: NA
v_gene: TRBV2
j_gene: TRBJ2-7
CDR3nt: TGTGCCAGCAGTGGCAGTTCCTACGAGCAGTACTTC
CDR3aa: CASSGSSYEQYF

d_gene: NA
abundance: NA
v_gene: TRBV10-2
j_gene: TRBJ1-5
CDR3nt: TGCGCCAGCACTAAAGAAGGGGGAGGGCAGCCCCAGCATTTT
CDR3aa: CASTKEGGGQPQHF

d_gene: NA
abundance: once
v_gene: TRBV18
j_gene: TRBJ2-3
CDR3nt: TGTGCCAGCTCACCACCGTCCGGGGGTGGTTCAGATACGCAGTATTTT
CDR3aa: CASSPPSGGGSDTQYF

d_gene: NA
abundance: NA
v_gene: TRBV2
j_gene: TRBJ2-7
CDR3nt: TGTGCCAGCAGTGGGTACGGACCCTCCTACGAGCAGTACTTC
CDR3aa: CASSGYGPSYEQYF

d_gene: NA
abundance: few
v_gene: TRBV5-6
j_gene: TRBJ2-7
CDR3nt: TGTGCCAGCAGCTTGGAGGGGGATGGGGCCTACGAGCAGTACTTC
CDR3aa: CASSLEGDGAYEQYF

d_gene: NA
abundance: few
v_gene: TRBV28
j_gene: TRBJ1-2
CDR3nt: TGTGCCAGCACCCCGAACACATTAAACTATGGCTACACCTTC
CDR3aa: CASTPNTLNYGYTF

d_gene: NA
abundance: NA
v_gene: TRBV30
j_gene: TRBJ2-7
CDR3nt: TGTGCCTGGAGTCCATACCCGTTTCTAAGGCTTGGCTACGAGCAGTACTTC
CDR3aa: CAWSPYPFLRLGYEQYF

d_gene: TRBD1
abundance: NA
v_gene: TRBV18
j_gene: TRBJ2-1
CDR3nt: TGTGCCAGCTCACGTGACAGGGGGGGGAATGAGCAGTTCTTC
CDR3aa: CASSRDRGGNEQFF

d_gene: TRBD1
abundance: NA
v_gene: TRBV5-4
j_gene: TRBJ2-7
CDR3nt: TGTGCCAGCGAGCTAAGGAAAAAGGGACAGCTCTCCTACGAGCAGTACTTC
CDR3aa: CASELRKKGQLSYEQYF

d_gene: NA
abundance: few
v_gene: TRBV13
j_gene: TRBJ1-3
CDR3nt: TGTGCCAGCAGCGTAAGAGCCGACACCATATATTTT
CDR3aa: CASSVRADTIYF

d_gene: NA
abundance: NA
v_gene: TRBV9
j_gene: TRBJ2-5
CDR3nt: TGTGCCAGCAGCGAACAGGGTAGGGTGGAGACCCAGTACTTC
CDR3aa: CASSEQGRVETQYF